The source of this T cell receptor beta chain is a study of beta chain features in type 1 diabetes. Notes on the study in general: In every one of the four CD4+ subsets, TCRB CDR3s were moderately but significantly shorter in Type 1 diabetes patients.

On this clone itself: Its cognate antigen is unknown.

Germline assignment: CDR1 SEHNR and CDR2 FQNEAQ (reference sequence). J lost 13 bases, V lost 1 base, and 16 bases had no gene match. The CDR3 runs 16 residues. Expressed TCRB transcripts got sequenced, as all isolated RNA was reverse transcribed. Clones were sequenced by immunoSEQ multiplex PCR, and TCRdb holds only the in-frame ones, with some missing. The sample lists 300,000 to 450,000 clones, around an eighth occurring once. The chain employs TRBV7-9 and TRBJ2-1, with 7 bases identical to TRBD1. Material for sequencing was naive CD4+ T cells from blood. The TCR originated in a woman between 18 and 29 years old with type 1 diabetes. The CDR3 nucleotides read TGTGCCAGCAGCTTAGGAGGGACAGTGCGCCTTGATGGACAGTTCTTC. Protein sequence: CASSLGGTVRLDGQFF. The full variable domain, rest sourced from reference TRBV7-9 and TRBJ2-1, is DTGVSQNPRHKITKRGQNVTFRCDPISEHNRLYWYRQTLGQGPEFLTYFQNEAQLEKSRLLSDRFSAERPKGSFSTLEIQRTEQGDSAMYLCASSLGGTVRLDGQFFGPGTRLTVL.